This T cell receptor beta chain was captured by sequencing in a study of T-cell memory formation after mild COVID-19. This clonotype was observed a handful of times. Its matching antigen is unknown. MiXCR was run by TCRdb on the 5' RACE reads, yielding one entry per CDR3 protein. The repertoire consists of approximately 570,000 distinct CDR3 sequences, with 15% to 20% occurring once and the leading ten covering 12%. Germline CDR1 is SGDLS and CDR2 is YYNGEE. The CDR3 is made up of 15 amino acids. The V end was cut by 0 bases, the J end by 0 bases, with 7 bases between. The study's findings and limits: Shrinking CD4+ clones were chiefly CM and EM; CD8+ ones were chiefly EMRA.

The sequenced sample was PBMCs or a T cell subset sorted from them (not recorded which). The chain couples TRBV9 to TRBJ1-3; D not resolved. The sequence came from an adult woman who had mild COVID-19 (a few samples of this study predate the infection). Cell type and time point are not known. This CDR3 is CASSVGSISGNTIYF. CDR3 coding DNA: TGTGCCAGCAGCGTAGGGAGTATCTCTGGAAACACCATATATTTT.